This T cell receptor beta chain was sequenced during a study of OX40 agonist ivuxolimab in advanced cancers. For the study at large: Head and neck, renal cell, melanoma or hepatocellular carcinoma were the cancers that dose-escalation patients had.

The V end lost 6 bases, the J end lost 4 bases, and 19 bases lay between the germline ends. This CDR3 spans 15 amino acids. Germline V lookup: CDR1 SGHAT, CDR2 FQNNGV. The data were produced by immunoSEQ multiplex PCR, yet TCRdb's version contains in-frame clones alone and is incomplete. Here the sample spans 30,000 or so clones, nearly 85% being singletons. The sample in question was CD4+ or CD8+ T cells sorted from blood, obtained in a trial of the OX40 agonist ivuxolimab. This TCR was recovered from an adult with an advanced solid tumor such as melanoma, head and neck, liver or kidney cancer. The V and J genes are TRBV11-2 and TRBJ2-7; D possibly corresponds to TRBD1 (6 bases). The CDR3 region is CASSTQEGQVYEQYF. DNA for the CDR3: TGTGCCAGCAGTACTCAAGAGGGACAAGTATACGAGCAGTACTTC.